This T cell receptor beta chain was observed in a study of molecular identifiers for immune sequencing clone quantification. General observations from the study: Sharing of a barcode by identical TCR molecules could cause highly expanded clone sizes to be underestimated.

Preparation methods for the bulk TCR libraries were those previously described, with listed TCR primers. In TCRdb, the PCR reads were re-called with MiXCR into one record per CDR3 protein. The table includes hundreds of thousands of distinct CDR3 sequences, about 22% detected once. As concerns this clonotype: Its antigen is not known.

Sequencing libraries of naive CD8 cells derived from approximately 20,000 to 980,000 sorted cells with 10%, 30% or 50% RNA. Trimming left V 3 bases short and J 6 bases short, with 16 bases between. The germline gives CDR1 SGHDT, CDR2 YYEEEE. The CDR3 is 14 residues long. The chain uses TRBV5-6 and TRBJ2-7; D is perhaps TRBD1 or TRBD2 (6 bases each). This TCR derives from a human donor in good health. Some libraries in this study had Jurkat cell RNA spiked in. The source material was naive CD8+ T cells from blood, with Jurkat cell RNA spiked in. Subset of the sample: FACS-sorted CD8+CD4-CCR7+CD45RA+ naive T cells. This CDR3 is CASSWGLGGGEQYF. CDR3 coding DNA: TGTGCCAGCAGCTGGGGGCTCGGGGGTGGCGAGCAGTACTTC.